This T cell receptor beta chain derives from a study of post-analysis software for immune sequencing data. On the study more broadly: Relapsing-remitting, secondary progressive and progressive-relapsing multiple sclerosis were all included among the disease courses. General study points: Among four to six TRBV segments more frequent in patients than controls were TRBV5-6, TRBV5-1 and TRBV20-1.

Every TCR beta cDNA library bore unique molecular identifiers. Once about 0.85 to 10 million T cells were used, roughly 0.5 million cDNA molecules resulted. Using its own MiXCR run on the PCR reads, TCRdb lists one record per CDR3 protein. The table has some 450,000 distinct CDR3 sequences, under 55% seen once; the top ten hold 9% to 14%. For this clonotype: The antigen is undetermined.

The CDR3 loop spans 14 amino acids. Trimming took 3 bases from V and 3 from J; bases not matched to a gene: 4. In germline, CDR1 is LNHNV, CDR2 YYDKDF (reference sequence). The rearrangement joins TRBV15 to TRBJ2-7; 8 positions agree with TRBD1. This TCR came from a girl aged 5-17 years with multiple sclerosis. The sequencing sample was made of blood. In nucleotides, the CDR3 is TGTGCCACCAGCAGGACAGGGGCCATCTACGAGCAGTACTTC. Its translation: CATSRTGAIYEQYF.